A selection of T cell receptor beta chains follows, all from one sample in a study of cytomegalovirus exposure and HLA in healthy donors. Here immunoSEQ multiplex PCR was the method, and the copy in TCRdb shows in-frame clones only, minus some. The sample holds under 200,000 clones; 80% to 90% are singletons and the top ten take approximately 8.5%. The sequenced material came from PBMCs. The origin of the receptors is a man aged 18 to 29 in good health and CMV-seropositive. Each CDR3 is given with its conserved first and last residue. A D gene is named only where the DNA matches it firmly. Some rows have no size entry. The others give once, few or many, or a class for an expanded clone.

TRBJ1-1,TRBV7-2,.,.,CASSLEEGTEAFF,TGTGCCAGCAGCTTAGAGGAGGGGACTGAAGCTTTCTTT
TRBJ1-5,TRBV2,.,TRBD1,CASRGDRGRDQPQHF,TGTGCCAGCAGGGGGGACAGGGGCAGGGATCAGCCCCAGCATTTT
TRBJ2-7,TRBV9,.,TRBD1,CASSRDRGLSYEQYF,TGTGCCAGCAGTAGGGACAGGGGGCTATCCTACGAGCAGTACTTC
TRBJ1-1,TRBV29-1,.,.,CSVGGEWAAATEAFF,TGCAGCGTTGGGGGGGAGTGGGCAGCCGCTACTGAAGCTTTCTTT
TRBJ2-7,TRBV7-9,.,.,CSSSLVRHEQYF,TGTTCCAGCAGCTTAGTTCGTCACGAGCAGTACTTC
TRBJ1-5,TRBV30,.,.,CAWRIGDQPQHF,TGTGCCTGGAGAATAGGGGATCAGCCCCAGCATTTT
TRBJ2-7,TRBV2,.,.,CASPIPGQNYEQYF,TGTGCCAGCCCTATACCCGGACAGAACTACGAGCAGTACTTC
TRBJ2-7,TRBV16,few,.,CASSQIRTYEQYF,TGTGCCAGCAGCCAAATTAGAACCTACGAGCAGTACTTC
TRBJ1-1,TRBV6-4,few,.,CASSELDRRNTEAFF,TGTGCCAGCAGTGAACTGGACAGACGGAACACTGAAGCTTTCTTT
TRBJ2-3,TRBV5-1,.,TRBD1,CASSLPGQGLSDTQYF,TGCGCCAGCAGCTTGCCGGGACAGGGTCTCTCAGATACGCAGTATTTT
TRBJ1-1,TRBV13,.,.,CASSSAMGDSNTEAFF,TGTGCCAGCAGTTCGGCCATGGGGGACTCGAACACTGAAGCTTTCTTT
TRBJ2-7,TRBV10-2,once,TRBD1,CASSDENRGYEQYF,TGCGCCAGCAGTGATGAAAACAGGGGATACGAGCAGTACTTC
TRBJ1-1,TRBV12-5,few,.,CASGFQGIENTEAFF,TGTGCTAGTGGTTTCCAGGGGATTGAGAACACTGAAGCTTTCTTT
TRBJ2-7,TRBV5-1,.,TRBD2,CASSSGGTSGGGEQYF,TGCGCCAGCAGCTCGGGGGGGACTAGCGGGGGCGGTGAGCAGTACTTC
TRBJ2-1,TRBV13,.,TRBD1,CASSLRDRGFNEQFF,TGTGCCAGCAGCTTAAGGGACAGGGGTTTCAATGAGCAGTTCTTC
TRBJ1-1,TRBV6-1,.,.,CASSVYSNTEAFF,TGTGCCAGCAGTGTTTACAGCAACACTGAAGCTTTCTTT
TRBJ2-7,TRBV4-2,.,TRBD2,CASSQAISGGEQYF,TGTGCCAGCAGCCAAGCAATTAGCGGGGGCGAGCAGTACTTC
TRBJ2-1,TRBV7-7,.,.,CASSSGLGSYNEQFF,TGTGCCAGCAGTTCAGGGTTGGGCTCCTACAATGAGCAGTTCTTC
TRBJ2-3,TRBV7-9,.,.,CASSLGGMLDTQYF,TGTGCCAGCAGCTTAGGAGGGATGTTGGATACGCAGTATTTT
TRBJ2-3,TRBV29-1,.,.,CSVALASTDTQYF,TGCAGCGTTGCCCTAGCAAGCACAGATACGCAGTATTTT
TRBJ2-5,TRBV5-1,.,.,CASSLRGETQYF,TGCGCCAGCAGCTTGCGAGGTGAGACCCAGTACTTC